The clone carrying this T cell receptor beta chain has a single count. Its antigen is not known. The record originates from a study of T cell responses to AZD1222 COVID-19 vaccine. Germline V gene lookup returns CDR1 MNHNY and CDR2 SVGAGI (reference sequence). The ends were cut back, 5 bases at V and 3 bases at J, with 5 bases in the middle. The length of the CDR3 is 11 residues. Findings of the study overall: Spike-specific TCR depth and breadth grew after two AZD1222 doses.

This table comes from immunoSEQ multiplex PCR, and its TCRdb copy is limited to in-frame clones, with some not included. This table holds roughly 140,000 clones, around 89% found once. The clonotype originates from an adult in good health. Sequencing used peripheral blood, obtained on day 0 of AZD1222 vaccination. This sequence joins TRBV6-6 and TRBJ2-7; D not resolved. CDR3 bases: TGTGCCAGCAGTACTTTCTACGAGCAGTACTTC. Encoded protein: CASSTFYEQYF.